These T cell receptor beta chains were read from a single sample in a study of shared clonotypes between healthy human individuals. Generated by immunoSEQ multiplex PCR, the TCRdb table keeps only in-frame clones and is missing some. The data contain hundreds of thousands of clones, more than 95% of them singletons. Sequencing was performed on naive CD8+ T cells sorted from blood. The receptors stem from a man aged 25-45 years in good health. Each CDR3 is given with its conserved first and last residue.

TRBV2,TRBJ2-7,CASSRTASYEQYF
TRBV5-1,TRBJ2-1,CASSLVPQTTDDEQFF
TRBV5-1,TRBJ1-1,CASSYGTVNTEAFF
TRBV6-5,TRBJ2-3,CASSYESSGRGDTQYF
TRBV11-3,TRBJ2-7,CASSTSRRDGSVDEQYF
TRBV6-5,TRBJ2-7,CASSYQTGGGYEQYF
TRBV5-1,TRBJ2-1,CASSLDSGRAYNEQFF
TRBV7-6,TRBJ2-7,CASSLGEGTSGRPAYEQYF
TRBV15,TRBJ2-3,CATSRGTGSDTQYF
TRBV28,TRBJ2-5,CASSLRGGARETQYF
TRBV29-1,TRBJ1-1,CSSTGLDTEAFF
TRBV7-9,TRBJ2-1,CASSLSSLEQFF
TRBV4-1,TRBJ1-2,CASSQASSFYGYTF
TRBV28,TRBJ2-1,CASGGSMDEQFF
TRBV5-1,TRBJ2-5,CASSIWAGSQETQYF
TRBV7-9,TRBJ2-5,CASSLGGLAGVETQYF
TRBV6-5,TRBJ1-2,CASSYSTGLGGYTF
TRBV6-6,TRBJ2-2,CAIPPGPRGELFF
TRBV4-2,TRBJ2-1,CASSQVLAGESNEQFF
TRBV7-2,TRBJ2-2,CASSLVWGNTGELFF
TRBV27,TRBJ2-1,CASSFTSGMNEQFF
TRBV2,TRBJ1-3,CARADRDGNTIYF
TRBV27,TRBJ2-5,CASSWAFQETQYF
TRBV5-8,TRBJ2-7,CASSKPGTESYEQYF
TRBV7-9,TRBJ2-3,CASSSQSTDTQYF
TRBV15,TRBJ2-1,CATSPRVAGDNEQFF
TRBV7-6,TRBJ2-7,CASSPTGDYYEQYF
TRBV28,TRBJ2-5,CASSSLAGNDQETQYF
TRBV29-1,TRBJ1-1,CSVEGLGGNTEAFF
TRBV10-3,TRBJ2-7,CAIRENYEQYF
TRBV27,TRBJ2-7,CASSLGQGAYEQYF
TRBV5-4,TRBJ2-3,CASSLASGRSRSSTDTQYF
TRBV7-2,TRBJ2-7,CASSPTPDGREQYF
TRBV21-1,TRBJ2-3,CATLGEQLSTDTQYF
TRBV11-2,TRBJ1-2,CASQGQANYGYTF
TRBV19,TRBJ1-2,CASSFLGGYTF
TRBV4-1,TRBJ2-1,CASSRPPGQGNNEQFF
TRBV19,TRBJ2-5,CASSIVGLGKETQYF
TRBV4-1,TRBJ2-2,CASSQTEVTGELFF
TRBV9,TRBJ1-5,CASILYQGPQPQHF
TRBV7-2,TRBJ1-1,CASSYNLNTEAFF
TRBV28,TRBJ1-5,CASSPPRPGQPQHF
TRBV28,TRBJ1-5,CASSLTGNQPQHF
TRBV11-2,TRBJ1-5,CASRADRPPNQPQHF